The 2 T cell receptor beta chains presented below share a single source sample, sequenced in a study of blood T cell repertoires in COVID-19. Here immunoSEQ multiplex PCR was the method, and the copy in TCRdb shows in-frame clones only, minus some. The data hold around 150,000 clones, with under 85% observed a single time. Sequenced sample: peripheral blood. Receptors were obtained from a human donor in a cohort sampled during active COVID-19.

The chain recombines TRBV19 with TRBJ1-1; no reliable D call. The V and J ends lost 6 bases and 5 bases respectively, with 10 bases between them. The CDR3 covers 12 residues. Germline CDR1 LNHDA, CDR2 SQIVND (reference sequence). CDR3 in amino acids: CASRVAGTEAFF. CDR3 nucleotides: TGTGCCAGTAGAGTGGCGGGGACTGAAGCTTTCTTT.

This sequence joins TRBV19 and TRBJ1-1, with D unresolved. Trimming took off 3 bases at V and 0 bases at J, with 11 bases between the two ends. Per germline, CDR1 LNHDA and CDR2 SQIVND (reference sequence). This CDR3 is 15 amino acids long. The CDR3 coding sequence is TGTGCCAGTAGTATTAGCATGAGGATGAACACTGAAGCTTTCTTT. Amino acids: CASSISMRMNTEAFF.